The sequence of this TCR beta chain was determined in a study of blood T cell repertoires in COVID-19. Looking at the study overall: Donors in the United States, Italy and Spain gave samples during acute or convalescent COVID-19. T cells, B-cell-depleted T cells, or PBMCs provided the cDNA or gDNA that served as material.

This CDR3 is 15 amino acids long. The V gene's germline CDR1 is SGHTA and CDR2 FQGNSA. V lost 2 bases, J lost 4 bases, and 7 bases stayed unmatched. This clone has a handful of counts. In the original workflow: Amplification of reference gene primers provided the estimated nucleated cell counts. The protocol was immunoSEQ multiplex PCR, while the TCRdb copy is restricted to in-frame clones and leaves out a portion. V and J calls and clone size are as listed in that table; D and trimming were resolved from the DNA. The profile shows about 200,000 clones, 75% to 90% of them singletons. The receptor's source is a man in his 60s who had recovered from COVID-19. The specimen was peripheral blood. This sequence joins TRBV7-2 and TRBJ2-7, with 8 bases that match TRBD2. The CDR3 region has the DNA TGTGCCAGCAGCTTAACTGCGGGAGGTTTTTACGAGCAGTACTTC. Protein sequence: CASSLTAGGFYEQYF.